The 15 T cell receptor beta chains presented below share a single source sample, sequenced in a study of cytomegalovirus exposure and HLA in healthy donors. Use of 60 Vbeta and 13 Jbeta primers characterized the PCR. The data were produced by immunoSEQ multiplex PCR, yet TCRdb's version contains in-frame clones alone and is incomplete. The sample lists 170,000 or so clones, roughly four fifths occurring once. Sequenced: PBMCs. Every receptor here comes from a man aged 18-30 years in good health and CMV-seronegative.

The genes are TRBV10-3 and TRBJ1-6, with 8 bases that match TRBD1. J gave up 10 bases and V 6 bases, and 17 bases lay outside the gene matches. CDR1 is ENHRY, CDR2 SYGVKD, per germline. The CDR3 spans 17 residues. For the CDR3, the DNA is TGTGCCATCAGCATAAAAAACCCGGGACAGGCGGGATCACCCCTCCACTTT. Protein: CAISIKNPGQAGSPLHF.

This chain uses TRBV6-1 with TRBJ2-1; D call uncertain. V was shortened by 9 bases and J by 8 bases, with 14 bases between the two germline ends. Germline CDR1 reads MNHNS; CDR2 reads SASEGT. This CDR3 contains 12 residues. The CDR3 loop reads CASSDSPHEQFF. DNA for the CDR3: TGTGCCAGTTCAGACTCACCCCATGAGCAGTTCTTC.

A few counts support this clone. The chain carries TRBV2 and TRBJ2-1; the D gene is possibly TRBD2 (6 bases). Trimming pared 3 bases from V and 8 bases from J, leaving 11 bases between. This CDR3 spans 13 amino acids. The germline CDR1 and CDR2 sequences are SNHLY and FYNNEI. DNA for the CDR3: TGTGCCAGCAGTGAGGAGGGTATGGATGAGCAGTTCTTC. Amino acids: CASSEEGMDEQFF. The entire variable domain, with the rest obtained from reference TRBV2 and TRBJ2-1, is as follows: EPEVTQTPSHQVTQMGQEVILRCVPISNHLYFYWYRQILGQKVEFLVSFYNNEISEKSEIFDDQFSVERPDGSNFTLKIRSTKLEDSAMYFCASSEEGMDEQFFGPGTRLTVL.

The chain is built from TRBV29-1 and TRBJ2-5, with 10 bases identical to TRBD1. CDR3 length equals 16 residues. Germline V CDR1 and CDR2: SQVTM, ANQGSEA. The ends lost 5 bases at V and 1 base at J; junction bases unmatched: 10. This CDR3 reads CSVSGQGDGGQETQYF. The CDR3 coding sequence is TGCAGCGTTAGTGGACAGGGGGACGGGGGCCAAGAGACCCAGTACTTC.

The chain couples TRBV28 to TRBJ2-7; TRBD2 agrees at 12 bases. This CDR3 spans 15 amino acids. CDR1 and CDR2 (germline): MDHEN, SYDVKM. With V trimmed by 6 bases and J by 3 bases, 6 bases remained unmatched. CDR3 amino acids: CASRPGTSGYYEQYF. In DNA form, the CDR3 reads TGTGCCAGCAGGCCGGGGACTAGCGGGTACTACGAGCAGTACTTC.

The V gene is TRBV15, the J gene TRBJ2-1, with D perhaps matching TRBD2 (5 bases). From germline, CDR1 is LNHNV and CDR2 YYDKDF (reference sequence). The CDR3 is 15 amino acids. Between the trimmed V and J ends, which lost 5 bases and 5 bases, there was a span of 16 bases. CDR3 bases: TGTGCCACCAGCGCAAGTCTCCGGGGTGACAATGAGCAGTTCTTC. This translates into CATSASLRGDNEQFF.

This chain joins TRBV10-3 and TRBJ1-1, with 9 positions matching TRBD1. Looked up from germline, CDR1 is ENHRY and CDR2 is SYGVKD. J gave up 2 bases and V 7 bases, and 2 bases lay outside the gene matches. The CDR3 loop spans 13 amino acids. The CDR3 sequence is CAIMTGGNTEAFF. CDR3 in DNA: TGTGCCATCATGACAGGGGGTAACACTGAAGCTTTCTTT.

V gene TRBV29-1 combines with J gene TRBJ1-1; 8 bases fit TRBD1. This CDR3 has 13 amino acids. V shed 5 bases and J 5 bases; nucleotides not matched to a gene: 7. In germline, CDR1 is SQVTM, CDR2 ANQGSEA. CDR3 DNA: TGCAGCGTTATGACAGGGGCGACGACTGAAGCTTTCTTT. Its protein is CSVMTGATTEAFF.

The gene calls are TRBV4-3 and TRBJ2-6; a weak D match, TRBD1 (5 bases). V was trimmed by 4 bases and J by 0 bases, leaving 13 bases between them. The CDR3 totals 17 residues. Germline V lookup: CDR1 LGHNA, CDR2 YSLEER. CDR3 sequence: CASSPAVQGSGANVLTF. The CDR3 region has the DNA TGCGCCAGCAGCCCCGCCGTGCAGGGCTCTGGGGCCAACGTCCTGACTTTC.

The sample holds one count of this clone. The chain employs TRBV5-1 and TRBJ2-2; 7 nucleotides agree with TRBD1. Germline V gives CDR1 SGHRS, CDR2 YFSETQ. The CDR3 totals 15 residues. V dropped 5 bases and J dropped 5; count of bases not matched to a gene: 9. The CDR3 spells CASRQGLAGTGELFF. CDR3 in DNA: TGCGCCAGCAGACAGGGGCTAGCTGGTACCGGGGAGCTGTTTTTT.

The V gene is TRBV7-9, the J gene TRBJ1-2, with D possibly matching TRBD1 (6 bases). Between the trimmed V and J ends, which lost 5 bases and 5 bases, there was a span of 15 bases. Germline loops: CDR1 SEHNR, CDR2 FQNEAQ (reference sequence). This CDR3 spans 14 amino acids. DNA for the CDR3: TGTGCCAGCAGCGGAACGGGGGGGACATATGGCTACACCTTC. Encoded protein: CASSGTGGTYGYTF.

The genes are TRBV5-1 and TRBJ2-7; 10 bases map to TRBD2. The germline V gene encodes CDR1 SGHRS and CDR2 YFSETQ. Trimming took 5 bases from V and 0 from J; bases not matched to a gene: 2. The CDR3 sequence is 14 residues long. The DNA of the CDR3 is TGCGCCAGCAGACGACTAGCGGGCTCCTACGAGCAGTACTTC. It specifies CASRRLAGSYEQYF.

The V gene is TRBV18, the J gene TRBJ2-3; 9 positions agree with TRBD1. This CDR3 is built from 15 residues. In germline, CDR1 is KGHSH, CDR2 LQKENI. V gave up 3 bases and J gave up 8 bases; unmatched junction bases: 9. CDR3 amino acids: CASSPGQGHLTTQYF. The CDR3 bases are TGTGCCAGCTCACCGGGACAGGGACACCTAACTACGCAGTATTTT.

This chain uses TRBV18 with TRBJ1-1; 8 nucleotides match TRBD1. J was trimmed by 1 base and V by 2 bases; bases with no gene match: 9. The CDR3 has 17 residues. The germline gives CDR1 KGHSH, CDR2 LQKENI. CDR3 protein: CASSPWDRLSSNTEAFF. The CDR3 DNA reads as TGTGCCAGCTCACCATGGGACAGGTTGAGCTCGAACACTGAAGCTTTCTTT.

The chain combines TRBV23-1 with TRBJ1-1; perhaps TRBD1 as D (5 bases). TRBV23-1 is an open reading frame, and its role is uncertain. Between the trimmed V and J ends, which lost 2 bases and 6 bases, there was a span of 16 bases. The CDR3 length is 15 residues. This CDR3 reads CASSQISTRRAEAFF. DNA for the CDR3: TGCGCCAGCAGTCAAATCTCCACTCGCAGGGCTGAAGCTTTCTTT.